These 13 T cell receptor beta chains were sequenced from one sample in a study of blood T cell repertoires in COVID-19. Libraries were prepared by immunoSEQ multiplex PCR; TCRdb keeps only in-frame clonotypes and omits some of them. The data contain hundreds of thousands of clones, more than 75% of them singletons. The sequenced sample was peripheral blood. The receptors here all came from a woman aged 40-49 years who had recovered from COVID-19.

This clone was seen once. The J gene is TRBJ2-5, the V gene TRBV4-1, with D perhaps TRBD2 (6 bases). Germline V CDR1 and CDR2: MGHRA, YSYEKL. The V and J ends lost 5 bases and 4 bases respectively, with 14 bases between them. The CDR3 is made up of 14 amino acids. This CDR3 is CASSTPEGGETQYF. The CDR3, as DNA: TGCGCCAGCAGCACGCCTGAGGGAGGAGAGACCCAGTACTTC.

This chain connects TRBV5-6 to TRBJ2-1; D gene ambiguous. V was pared by 1 base and J by 8 bases, with 16 bases between. The CDR3 is 15 residues long. Germline-derived CDR1 and CDR2 are SGHDT and YYEEEE. This CDR3 reads CASSLSRVGRHEQFF. CDR3 coding DNA: TGTGCCAGCAGCTTGAGCCGGGTGGGTAGGCATGAGCAGTTCTTC.

This clone was seen a few times. The chain is built from TRBV5-5 and TRBJ1-1, with a tentative D call TRBD1 (6 bases). CDR1 is SGHKS, CDR2 YYEKEE, per germline (reference sequence). V lost 3 bases and J 6 bases, leaving 9 bases between the germline ends. CDR3 size: 12 residues. CDR3 coding DNA: TGTGCCAGCAGCTCACGGACAGCTGAAGCTTTCTTT. Translated, it gives CASSSRTAEAFF.

This chain links TRBV7-8 with TRBJ1-1; D is unresolved. V gave up 0 bases and J gave up 0 bases, with 20 bases separating them. In germline, CDR1 is SGHVS, CDR2 FQNEAQ. The CDR3 contains 19 residues. The CDR3 loop is CASSLALHFSIGMNTEAFF. The CDR3 nucleotides are TGTGCCAGCAGCTTAGCGTTGCACTTCTCCATCGGGATGAACACTGAAGCTTTCTTT. Full variable domain (missing parts from reference TRBV7-8 and TRBJ1-1): GAGVSQSPRYKVAKRGQDVALRCDPISGHVSLFWYQQALGQGPEFLTYFQNEAQLDKSGLPSDRFFAERPEGSVSTLKIQRTQQEDSAVYLCASSLALHFSIGMNTEAFFGQGTRLTVV.

The V gene is TRBV5-4, the J gene TRBJ1-4; TRBD1 might be the D (6 bases). Trimming took 0 bases from V and 0 from J, leaving 15 bases between them. The CDR3 is made up of 18 amino acids. The V gene's germline CDR1 is SGHNT and CDR2 YYREEE (reference sequence). The DNA for the CDR3 is TGTGCCAGCAGCTTGGCTGGCAGGGGAGGGCCAACTAATGAAAAACTGTTTTTT. Amino acids: CASSLAGRGGPTNEKLFF.

The chain combines TRBV5-1 with TRBJ2-3, with 9 positions matching TRBD2. Germline values: CDR1 SGHRS, CDR2 YFSETQ. Trimming took 5 bases from V and 6 from J; bases not matched to a gene: 7. The CDR3 length is 14 residues. The CDR3 bases are TGCGCCAGCAGTGCGGGAGGGGGGGCGGATACGCAGTATTTT. Amino acids: CASSAGGGADTQYF.

The chain uses TRBV7-9 and TRBJ2-3; 8 bases agree with TRBD1. The CDR3 contains 14 residues. Germline V CDR1 and CDR2: SEHNR, FQNEAQ (reference sequence). J was trimmed by 3 bases and V by 5 bases; bases with no gene match: 4. CDR3 coding DNA: TGTGCCAGCAGCGTCCAGGGGGCTACAGATACGCAGTATTTT. This translates into CASSVQGATDTQYF.

V is TRBV5-1 and J is TRBJ2-1, with 16 bases that match TRBD2. Germline lookup yields CDR1 SGHRS and CDR2 YFSETQ. V dropped 2 bases and J dropped 7; count of bases not matched to a gene: 9. The CDR3 runs 18 residues. The DNA for the CDR3 is TGCGCCAGCAGCTTTTCCGGGACTAGCGGGGGGGCTATGAATGAGCAGTTCTTC. Residues: CASSFSGTSGGAMNEQFF.

The chain uses TRBV5-1 and TRBJ2-1, with 9 bases fitting TRBD2. The CDR3 totals 16 residues. Germline loops: CDR1 SGHRS, CDR2 YFSETQ. Germline trimming cut 0 bases from V and 6 bases from J; bases unmatched to any gene: 7. CDR3 region: CASSLGASGAGNEQFF. In DNA form, the CDR3 reads TGCGCCAGCAGCTTGGGGGCTAGCGGGGCCGGCAATGAGCAGTTCTTC.

This chain joins TRBV2 and TRBJ1-1; 7 bases map to TRBD1. CDR1 SNHLY and CDR2 FYNNEI come from the germline V gene. V lost 7 bases and J lost 2; bases outside the gene matches: 7. The CDR3 sequence is 14 residues long. The CDR3 region has the DNA TGTGCCAGCATCGGACAGGCCGGAAACACTGAAGCTTTCTTT. Translating gives CASIGQAGNTEAFF.

The chain combines TRBV5-6 with TRBJ1-3; 7 bases map to TRBD1. This CDR3 contains 15 residues. With 4 bases clipped from V and 4 bases from J, the junction kept 8 bases outside the gene matches. Germline lookup yields CDR1 SGHDT and CDR2 YYEEEE. The CDR3 bases are TGTGCCAGCAGCGTATTACAGGGGATCGGAAACACCATATATTTT. It translates to CASSVLQGIGNTIYF.

The chain joins TRBV5-6 to TRBJ2-3, with D possibly TRBD2 on 5 matching bases. The CDR3 extends over 14 amino acids. In germline, CDR1 is SGHDT, CDR2 YYEEEE. V lost 0 bases and J lost 5, with 10 bases in between. CDR3 amino acids: CASSLVSAGDTQYF. The CDR3 nucleotides read TGTGCCAGCAGCTTGGTTTCGGCGGGAGATACGCAGTATTTT. The full variable domain, completed using reference TRBV5-6 and TRBJ2-3, is DAGVTQSPTHLIKTRGQQVTLRCSPKSGHDTVSWYQQALGQGPQFIFQYYEEEERQRGNFPDRFSGHQFPNYSSELNVNALLLGDSALYLCASSLVSAGDTQYFGPGTRLTVL.

This clone was detected only a few times. The DNA of the CDR3 is TGTGCCAGCAGCCAACAGGATCGCTATGGCTACACCTTC. It encodes CASSQQDRYGYTF. This rearrangement joins TRBV16 to TRBJ1-2; unclear D gene. Trimming removed 2 bases at V and 4 bases at J, with 8 bases between. The germline gives CDR1 KGHSY, CDR2 FQNENV. CDR3 length: 13 residues.